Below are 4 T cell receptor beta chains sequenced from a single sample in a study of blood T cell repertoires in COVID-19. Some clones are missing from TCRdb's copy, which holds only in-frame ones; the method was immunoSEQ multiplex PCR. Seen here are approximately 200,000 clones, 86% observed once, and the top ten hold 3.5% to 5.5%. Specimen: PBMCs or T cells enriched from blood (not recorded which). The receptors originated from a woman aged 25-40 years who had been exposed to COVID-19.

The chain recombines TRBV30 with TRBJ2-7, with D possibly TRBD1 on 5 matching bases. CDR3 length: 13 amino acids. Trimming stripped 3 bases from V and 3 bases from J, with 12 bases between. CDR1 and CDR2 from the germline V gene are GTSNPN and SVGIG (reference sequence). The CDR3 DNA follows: TGTGCCTGGAGACAGGTAGGAATCTACGAGCAGTACTTC. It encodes CAWRQVGIYEQYF. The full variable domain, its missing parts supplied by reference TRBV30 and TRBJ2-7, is SQTIHQWPATLVQPVGSPLSLECTVEGTSNPNLYWYRQAAGRGLQLLFYSVGIGQISSEVPQNLSASRPQDRQFILSSKKLLLSDSGFYLCAWRQVGIYEQYFGPGTRLTVT.

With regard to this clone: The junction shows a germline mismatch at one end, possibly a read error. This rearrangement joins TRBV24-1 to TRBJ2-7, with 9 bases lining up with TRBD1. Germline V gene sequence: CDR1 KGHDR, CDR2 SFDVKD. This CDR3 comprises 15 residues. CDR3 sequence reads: CAASDPGQGTYEQYF. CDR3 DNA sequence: TGTGCCGCCAGTGACCCGGGACAGGGTACCTACGAGCAGTACTTC.

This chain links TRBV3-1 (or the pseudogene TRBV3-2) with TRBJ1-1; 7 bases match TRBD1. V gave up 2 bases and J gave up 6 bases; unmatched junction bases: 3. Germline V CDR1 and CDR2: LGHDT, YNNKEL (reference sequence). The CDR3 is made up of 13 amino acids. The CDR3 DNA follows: TGTGCCAGCAGCCAACCGCAGGGGGCTGAAGCTTTCTTT. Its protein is CASSQPQGAEAFF.

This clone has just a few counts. DNA for the CDR3: TGCGCCAGCAGCCAAGACTTCTCACAGGCGGGGGGTGAAAAACTGTTTTTT. Protein product: CASSQDFSQAGGEKLFF. V is TRBV4-1 and J is TRBJ1-4; weak D call: TRBD1 (5 bases). The germline CDR1 and CDR2 sequences are MGHRA and YSYEKL. V lost 0 bases and J 7 bases, leaving 18 bases between the germline ends. The length of the CDR3 is 17 residues.